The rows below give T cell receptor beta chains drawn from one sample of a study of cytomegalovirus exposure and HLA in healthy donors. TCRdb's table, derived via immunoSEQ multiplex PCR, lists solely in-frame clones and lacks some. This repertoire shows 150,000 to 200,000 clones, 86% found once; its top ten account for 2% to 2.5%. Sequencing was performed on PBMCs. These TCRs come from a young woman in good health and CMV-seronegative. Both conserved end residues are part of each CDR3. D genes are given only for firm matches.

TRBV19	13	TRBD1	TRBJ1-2	CASNPGTEYGYTF	TGTGCCAGTAATCCCGGGACAGAGTATGGCTACACCTTC
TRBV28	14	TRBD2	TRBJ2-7	CASRRTSGTHEQYF	TGTGCCAGCAGACGGACTAGCGGGACCCACGAGCAGTACTTC
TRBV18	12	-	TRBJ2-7	CASSPEINEQYF	TGTGCCAGCTCACCCGAGATCAACGAGCAGTACTTC
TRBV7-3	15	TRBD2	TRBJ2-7	CASRPKAGTSYEQYF	TGTGCCAGCAGGCCAAAAGCGGGGACTTCCTACGAGCAGTACTTC
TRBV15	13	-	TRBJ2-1	CATSVPRLVEQFF	TGTGCCACCAGCGTCCCAAGACTAGTTGAGCAGTTCTTC
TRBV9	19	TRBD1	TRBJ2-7	CASSLSSGQGVKASYEQYF	TGTGCCAGCAGCCTATCGTCGGGACAGGGTGTTAAAGCCTCCTACGAGCAGTACTTC
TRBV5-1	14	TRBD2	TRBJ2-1	CASSGTSGSNEQFF	TGCGCCAGCAGCGGTACTAGCGGGAGCAATGAGCAGTTCTTC
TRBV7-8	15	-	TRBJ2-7	CASSPRLTSSYEQYF	TGTGCCAGCAGCCCCCGACTGACGAGCTCCTACGAGCAGTACTTC
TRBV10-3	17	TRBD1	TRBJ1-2	CAISENLGQGFLNGYTF	TGTGCCATCAGTGAAAACTTGGGACAGGGGTTTCTTAATGGCTACACCTTC
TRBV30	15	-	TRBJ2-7	CAWSLRPGGLYEQYF	TGTGCCTGGAGCCTAAGACCAGGAGGCCTCTACGAGCAGTACTTC
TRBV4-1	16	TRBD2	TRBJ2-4	CASSPLAGLAKNIQYF	TGCGCCAGCAGCCCGTTAGCGGGTCTAGCCAAAAACATTCAGTACTTC
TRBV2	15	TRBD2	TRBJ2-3	CASSEDAGGPNTQYF	TGTGCCAGCAGTGAAGACGCGGGAGGGCCGAATACGCAGTATTTT